Below, 27 T cell receptor beta chains from the same sample are listed, as sequenced in a study of post-analysis software for immune sequencing data. Study findings and constraints: There were five TRBV segments more frequent in patients than controls, and TRBV5-6, TRBV5-1 and TRBV20-1 were among them.

Researchers reported that TCR beta cDNA libraries carried unique molecular identifiers. From the PCR reads, TCRdb called clonotypes with MiXCR, one entry per CDR3 protein. Of 750,000 to 950,000 distinct CDR3 sequences listed, 53% are singletons. For these receptors, no antigen is known. The sequenced sample consisted of blood. These receptors all stem from a girl aged 5 to 17 with multiple sclerosis.

This clonotype showed up just a few times. The rearrangement uses TRBV12-3 or TRBV12-4 and TRBJ1-6, with D maybe TRBD1 (5 bases). V was pared by 6 bases and J by 7 bases, with 13 bases between. The CDR3 totals 14 residues. CDR3 nucleotides: TGTGCCAGCAGAGCCGACAGCAAAAATTCACCCCTCCACTTT. Residues: CASRADSKNSPLHF.

V and J are TRBV25-1 and TRBJ2-1; TRBD1 aligns across 7 bases. The J call is doubtful: the DNA matches TRBJ2-7 better. CDR3 length: 13 residues. Germline-derived CDR1 and CDR2 are MGHDK and SYGVNS. CDR3 DNA sequence: TGTGCCAGCAGTAGACAGGGAACCCACGAGCAGTACTTC. Translation gives CASSRQGTHEQYF.

The chain combines TRBV7-9 with TRBJ2-7; 7 bases map to TRBD2. From germline, CDR1 is SEHNR and CDR2 FQNEAQ (reference sequence). There are 15 residues in the CDR3. The V segment lost 5 bases and the J segment 0 bases; nucleotides outside the gene matches: 7. The CDR3 region has the DNA TGTGCCAGCAGCCGGGGGGAGGGCGACTCCTACGAGCAGTACTTC. As protein: CASSRGEGDSYEQYF. The full variable domain, rest sourced from reference TRBV7-9 and TRBJ2-7, is DTGVSQNPRHKITKRGQNVTFRCDPISEHNRLYWYRQTLGQGPEFLTYFQNEAQLEKSRLLSDRFSAERPKGSFSTLEIQRTEQGDSAMYLCASSRGEGDSYEQYFGPGTRLTVT.

With respect to this clonotype: A read error may produce the germline difference seen at one junction end. The J gene is TRBJ1-2, the V gene TRBV7-6; TRBD1 aligns across 10 bases. CDR1 is SGHVS, CDR2 FNYEAQ, per germline. The CDR3 is made up of 13 amino acids. The DNA for the CDR3 is TGTGCCAGCAGCTCCGGGACAGGGGATGGCTCCACCTTC. Residues: CASSSGTGDGSTF.

This sequence joins TRBV12-5 and TRBJ2-4; a possible D gene is TRBD1 (5 bases). The J call could be wrong; TRBJ2-5 is a better fit for the DNA end. The V gene's germline CDR1 is LGHNT and CDR2 FRNRAP. CDR3 length: 13 residues. The CDR3 sequence: CASGIGHGETQYF. Here the CDR3 DNA reads TGTGCTAGTGGTATCGGACACGGTGAGACCCAGTACTTC.

This rearrangement joins TRBV12-3 or TRBV12-4 to TRBJ2-5, with TRBD2 matching over 7 bases. The CDR3 spans 13 residues. J was trimmed by 4 bases and V by 7 bases; bases with no gene match: 6. CDR3 protein: CASTYTGGETQYF. In DNA form, the CDR3 reads TGTGCCAGCACTTACACGGGGGGAGAGACCCAGTACTTC.

With respect to this clonotype: The junction departs from the called germline gene at one end, perhaps through a read error. The V and J genes are TRBV7-7 and TRBJ2-1; 9 nucleotides line up with TRBD2. CDR1 and CDR2 from the germline V gene are SSHAT and FNYEAQ (reference sequence). CDR3 length: 15 residues. The CDR3 spells CASSRSGRPYNEQFF. The CDR3 DNA reads as TGTGCTAGCAGCCGAAGCGGGAGGCCCTACAATGAGCAGTTCTTC.

The chain recombines TRBV7-3 with TRBJ2-5; 8 nucleotides align to TRBD1. TRBJ2-7 matches the DNA end more closely, so the J call is doubtful. Germline CDR1 is SGHTA and CDR2 is FQGTGA. The length of the CDR3 is 14 residues. The CDR3 spells CASNPGQGYYEQYF. CDR3 in DNA: TGTGCCAGCAATCCCGGACAGGGTTACTACGAGCAGTACTTC.

The J gene is TRBJ2-1, the V gene TRBV3-1, with D unclear. The J call could be wrong; TRBJ2-7 is a better fit for the DNA end. The CDR3 runs to 16 residues. CDR1 is LGHDT and CDR2 is YNNKEL in the germline V gene (reference sequence). CDR3 residues: CASSPATRSSYNEQYF. The CDR3 DNA reads as TGTGCCAGCAGCCCGGCCACGCGGAGCTCCTACAATGAGCAGTACTTC.

The CDR3 region is CSARPGQGRGEQYF. The CDR3 region has the DNA TGCAGTGCTAGACCGGGACAGGGTCGTGGCGAGCAGTACTTC. J is TRBJ2-5 and V is TRBV20-1, with 9 bases that match TRBD1. The closer fit of TRBJ2-7 to the DNA end suggests the J call may be wrong. The CDR3 is 14 amino acids. The germline V gene encodes CDR1 DFQATT and CDR2 SNEGSKA (reference sequence).

The chain is built from TRBV20-1 and TRBJ2-7, with 13 bases fitting TRBD2. The J segment lost 4 bases and the V segment lost 4 bases, leaving 13 bases of the junction unmatched. Germline lookup yields CDR1 DFQATT and CDR2 SNEGSKA (reference sequence). There are 17 residues in the CDR3. CDR3 DNA sequence: TGCAGTGCTATCGGGGGACCCGGGACTAGCGGGATGTACGAGCAGTACTTC. Protein: CSAIGGPGTSGMYEQYF.

The chain has TRBV5-1 and TRBJ2-7, with D possibly being TRBD1 (5 bases). CDR3 length: 15 residues. Germline V gives CDR1 SGHRS, CDR2 YFSETQ. Trimming took off 4 bases at V and 0 bases at J, with 14 bases between the two ends. The CDR3 reads CASSGNARVSYEQYF. CDR3 DNA sequence: TGCGCCAGCAGCGGGAACGCCAGGGTCTCCTACGAGCAGTACTTC. The variable domain in full, completed from reference TRBV5-1 and TRBJ2-7, reads KAGVTQTPRYLIKTRGQQVTLSCSPISGHRSVSWYQQTPGQGLQFLFEYFSETQRNKGNFPGRFSGRQFSNSRSEMNVSTLELGDSALYLCASSGNARVSYEQYFGPGTRLTVT.

The chain uses TRBV20-1 and TRBJ2-4; D may be TRBD1 (5 bases). Trimming cost V 5 bases and J 13 bases, with 18 bases left between them. The CDR3 loop spans 12 amino acids. Germline V gene sequence: CDR1 DFQATT, CDR2 SNEGSKA (reference sequence). CDR3 nucleotides: TGCAGTGCTGACGTAGGGGCTTTAGAGCAGTACTTC. Encoded protein: CSADVGALEQYF.

The chain employs TRBV7-2 and TRBJ2-5; 10 nucleotides match TRBD2. Matching the DNA end better, TRBJ2-1 makes the J call doubtful. Germline lookup yields CDR1 SGHTA and CDR2 FQGNSA. The CDR3 loop spans 14 amino acids. In DNA form, the CDR3 reads TGTGCCAGCAGCCGGACTAGCGGCCAAGAGACCCAGTTCTTC. It codes for CASSRTSGQETQFF.

V usage is TRBV12-3 or TRBV12-4 and J usage is TRBJ2-7, with 7 bases identical to TRBD1. The CDR3 length is 17 residues. The junction had 15 bases not matched to a gene; V was cut back by 7 bases and J by 0 bases. The CDR3 loop reads CASKRDRDPPVSYEQYF. The CDR3 bases are TGTGCCAGCAAAAGAGACAGGGACCCACCCGTCTCCTACGAGCAGTACTTC.

The rearrangement uses TRBV5-5 and TRBJ1-1, with 8 bases lining up with TRBD1. CDR1 and CDR2 from the germline V gene are SGHKS and YYEKEE (reference sequence). CDR3 size: 13 residues. Trimming took 2 bases from V and 6 from J; bases not matched to a gene: 3. Here the CDR3 DNA reads TGTGCCAGCAGCTTTCAGGGGGCTGCTGAAGCTTTCTTT. Protein: CASSFQGAAEAFF.

The V and J genes are TRBV12-3 or TRBV12-4 and TRBJ1-2; D is unresolved. The CDR3 runs to 15 residues. The ends were cut back, 6 bases at V and 3 bases at J, with 17 bases in the middle. CDR3 loop: CASSERQFGDYGYTF. DNA of the CDR3: TGTGCCAGCAGCGAAAGACAATTCGGTGACTATGGCTACACCTTC.

This clonotype was recorded a few times. V and J are TRBV6-6 and TRBJ2-7; 9 bases agree with TRBD2. The J call may be wrong; the DNA end is better matched by TRBJ2-5. Germline V gene lookup returns CDR1 MNHNY and CDR2 SVGAGI (reference sequence). The CDR3 extends over 15 amino acids. CDR3 sequence (DNA): TGTGCCAGCAGTTACGAGCGGGAGGATGGGGAGACCCAGTACTTC. As protein: CASSYEREDGETQYF.

This clonotype has just a few counts. V is TRBV5-1 and J is TRBJ2-7; 11 bases are shared with TRBD2. This CDR3 has 16 amino acids. Germline V gene lookup returns CDR1 SGHRS and CDR2 YFSETQ. J lost 5 bases, V lost 0 bases, and 7 bases had no gene match. The DNA for the CDR3 is TGCGCCAGCAGCTTGGTGGTAGCGGGAGGGAGAAACGAGCAGTACTTC. The encoded protein is CASSLVVAGGRNEQYF.

The chain links TRBV10-3 to TRBJ2-7; TRBD1 matches at 9 bases. CDR3 size: 14 residues. V gave up 6 bases and J gave up 3 bases; unmatched junction bases: 6. Germline CDR1 is ENHRY and CDR2 is SYGVKD. In DNA form, the CDR3 reads TGTGCCATCAGGGGAGACAGGGGGGACTACGAGCAGTACTTC. Translating it yields CAIRGDRGDYEQYF.

The V call is TRBV29-1, the J call TRBJ2-7; no clear D gene. The V end lost 7 bases, the J end lost 1 base, and 17 bases lay between the germline ends. The CDR3 spans 14 residues. Germline V gives CDR1 SQVTM, CDR2 ANQGSEA. Written as DNA, the CDR3 is TGCAGCGCCCGAGGTGAGCTCGGGTCCTACGAGCAGTACTTC. This sequence encodes CSARGELGSYEQYF.

V is TRBV3-1 and J is TRBJ2-7; 7 bases agree with TRBD2. Germline V gene lookup returns CDR1 LGHDT and CDR2 YNNKEL (reference sequence). CDR3 length: 15 amino acids. V was pared by 1 base and J by 2 bases, with 5 bases of the junction left unmatched. Written as DNA, the CDR3 is TGTGCCAGCAGCCAAGTTCGCGGGAGCGCCTACGAGCAGTACTTC. Translating gives CASSQVRGSAYEQYF.

This clonotype was observed a few times. The V call is TRBV5-6, the J call TRBJ2-7, with a possible D match to TRBD1 (5 bases). Germline-derived CDR1 and CDR2 are SGHDT and YYEEEE. V dropped 1 base and J dropped 3 bases, with 14 bases sitting between them. This CDR3 is 15 amino acids long. The CDR3 loop is CASSLYQGWVYEQYF. The CDR3 bases are TGTGCCAGCAGCTTGTATCAGGGATGGGTCTACGAGCAGTACTTC.

This CDR3 is CASSEALRGYGYTF. The CDR3 DNA is TGTGCCAGCAGTGAAGCGCTAAGAGGCTATGGCTACACCTTC. The chain has TRBV2 and TRBJ1-2; D is undetermined. The CDR3 runs 14 residues. CDR1 is SNHLY, CDR2 FYNNEI, per germline. V lost 0 bases and J 4 bases, leaving 9 bases between the germline ends.

The rearrangement links TRBV6-5 to TRBJ2-7; 7 bases fit TRBD2. The CDR3 runs 15 residues. The trim removed 2 bases at V and 2 bases at J, leaving 6 bases unmatched. From germline, CDR1 is MNHEY and CDR2 SVGAGI. The CDR3 sequence: CASSYAELAPYEQYF. CDR3 nucleotide sequence: TGTGCCAGCAGTTACGCCGAACTAGCGCCCTACGAGCAGTACTTC.

In this sample, this clonotype turned up a few times. The chain combines TRBV9 with TRBJ1-2; D perhaps matches TRBD1 (6 bases). Trimming removed 7 bases at V and 2 bases at J, with 15 bases between. Germline CDR1 is SGDLS and CDR2 is YYNGEE. This CDR3 has 14 residues. Here the CDR3 reads CASSQAGGNYGYTF. CDR3 nucleotide sequence: TGTGCCAGCTCCCAAGCGGGGGGCAACTATGGCTACACCTTC.

In this sample, this clonotype turned up many times. V is TRBV20-1 and J is TRBJ2-1, with TRBD1 identical over 10 bases. The ends lost 1 base at V and 7 bases at J; junction bases unmatched: 4. The CDR3 runs to 14 residues. Germline CDR1 DFQATT, CDR2 SNEGSKA (reference sequence). The CDR3 DNA reads TGCAGTGCTAGAGGACAGGGGGCTTGGAATGAGCAGTTCTTC. Translating it yields CSARGQGAWNEQFF.